A single sample is the source of the 4 T cell receptor beta chains below, sequenced in a study of blood T cell repertoires in COVID-19. TCRdb keeps only in-frame clones here, not all; method: immunoSEQ multiplex PCR. This sample has approximately 92,000 clones, with 70% to 90% found just once. The sequenced sample was peripheral blood. The origin of the receptors is a man between 60 and 70 years old with acute or convalescent COVID-19.

The chain joins TRBV10-1 to TRBJ2-5; a possible D gene is TRBD2 (5 bases). The length of the CDR3 is 14 residues. V was shortened by 5 bases and J by 2 bases, with 12 bases between the two germline ends. Germline V gene lookup returns CDR1 WNHNN and CDR2 SYGVQD (reference sequence). CDR3 nucleotide sequence: TGCGCCAGCAGTACATCGGGGTTGCAAGAGACCCAGTACTTC. Its protein is CASSTSGLQETQYF.

V gene TRBV5-1 combines with J gene TRBJ2-3, with 7 bases that match TRBD1. V shed 4 bases, J shed 0 bases, and the junction held 8 bases outside the gene matches. Germline CDR1 and CDR2: SGHRS and YFSETQ. CDR3 size: 16 residues. Written as DNA, the CDR3 is TGCGCCAGCAGCGATGGGACAGATATTAGCACAGATACGCAGTATTTT. Translating it yields CASSDGTDISTDTQYF. Combining the CDR3 with reference TRBV5-1 and TRBJ2-3 gives the whole variable domain KAGVTQTPRYLIKTRGQQVTLSCSPISGHRSVSWYQQTPGQGLQFLFEYFSETQRNKGNFPGRFSGRQFSNSRSEMNVSTLELGDSALYLCASSDGTDISTDTQYFGPGTRLTVL.

V and J are TRBV29-1 and TRBJ1-1; unclear D gene. Germline-derived CDR1 and CDR2 are SQVTM and ANQGSEA. Trimming took 7 bases from V and 7 from J, leaving 13 bases between them. This CDR3 comprises 11 residues. The DNA for the CDR3 is TGCAGCGCAAAACTGGGAGATGAAGCTTTCTTT. Translation gives CSAKLGDEAFF.

V usage is TRBV7-9 and J usage is TRBJ1-2; tentative D call: TRBD1 (6 bases). The germline gives CDR1 SEHNR, CDR2 FQNEAQ (reference sequence). Trimming left V 5 bases short and J 5 bases short, with 15 bases between. This CDR3 is built from 14 residues. The DNA for the CDR3 is TGTGCCAGCAGCCCAGCGGGGGCAGGATATGGCTACACCTTC. Protein product: CASSPAGAGYGYTF.